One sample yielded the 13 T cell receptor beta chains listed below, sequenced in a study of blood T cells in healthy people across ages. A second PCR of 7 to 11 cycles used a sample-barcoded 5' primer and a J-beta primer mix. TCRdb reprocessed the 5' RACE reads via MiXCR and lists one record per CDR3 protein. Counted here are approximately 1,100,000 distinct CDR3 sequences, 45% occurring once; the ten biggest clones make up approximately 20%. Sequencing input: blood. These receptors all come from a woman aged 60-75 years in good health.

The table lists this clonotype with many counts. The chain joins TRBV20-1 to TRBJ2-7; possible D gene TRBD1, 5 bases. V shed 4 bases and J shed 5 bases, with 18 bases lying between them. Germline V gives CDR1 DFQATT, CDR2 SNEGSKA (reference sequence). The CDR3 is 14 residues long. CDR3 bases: TGCAGTGCTAAAAAGACAGAGTCGGGCCACGAGCAGTACTTC. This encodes CSAKKTESGHEQYF.

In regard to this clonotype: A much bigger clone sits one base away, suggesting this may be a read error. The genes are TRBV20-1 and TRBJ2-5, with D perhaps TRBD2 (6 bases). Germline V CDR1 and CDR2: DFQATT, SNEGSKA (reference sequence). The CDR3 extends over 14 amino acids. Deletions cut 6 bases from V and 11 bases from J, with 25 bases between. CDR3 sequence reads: CSAILASSYNEQYF. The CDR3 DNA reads TGCAGTGCAATCCTAGCGAGCTCCTACAATGAGCAGTACTTC.

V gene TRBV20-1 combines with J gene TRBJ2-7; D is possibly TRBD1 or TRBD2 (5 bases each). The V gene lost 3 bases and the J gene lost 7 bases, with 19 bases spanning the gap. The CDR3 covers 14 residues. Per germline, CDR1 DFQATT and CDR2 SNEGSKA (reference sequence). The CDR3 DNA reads TGCAGTGCTAGCGGGGCAGGGTACTACAATGAGCAGTACTTC. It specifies CSASGAGYYNEQYF.

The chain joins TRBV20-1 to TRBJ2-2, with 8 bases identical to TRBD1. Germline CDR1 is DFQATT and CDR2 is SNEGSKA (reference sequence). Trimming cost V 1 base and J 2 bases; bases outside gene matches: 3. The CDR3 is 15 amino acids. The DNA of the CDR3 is TGCAGTGCTAGAGGGACAGGGATAAACACCGGGGAGCTGTTTTTT. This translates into CSARGTGINTGELFF.

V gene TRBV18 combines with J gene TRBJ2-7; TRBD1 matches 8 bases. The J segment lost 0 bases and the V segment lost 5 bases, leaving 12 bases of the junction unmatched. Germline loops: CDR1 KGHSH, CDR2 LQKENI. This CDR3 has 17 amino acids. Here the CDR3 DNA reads TGTGCCAGCTCATCCTCTGCCGGGACAGGACACTCCTACGAGCAGTACTTC. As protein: CASSSSAGTGHSYEQYF.

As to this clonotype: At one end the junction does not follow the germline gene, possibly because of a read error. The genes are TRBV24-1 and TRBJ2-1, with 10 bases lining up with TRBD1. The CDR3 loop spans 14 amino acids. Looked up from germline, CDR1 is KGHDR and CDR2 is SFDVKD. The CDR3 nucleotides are TGTGCCACGAGTGGACAGGGGGGGATAAATGAGCAGTTCTTC. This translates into CATSGQGGINEQFF.

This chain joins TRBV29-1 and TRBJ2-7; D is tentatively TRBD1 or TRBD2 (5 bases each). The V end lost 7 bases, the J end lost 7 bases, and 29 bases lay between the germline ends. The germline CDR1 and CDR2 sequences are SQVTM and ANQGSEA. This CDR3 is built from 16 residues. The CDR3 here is CSAEGAGSSSYNEQYF. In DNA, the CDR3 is TGCAGCGCAGAGGGCGCAGGGTCCAGCTCCTACAATGAGCAGTACTTC.

CDR3 coding DNA: TGTGCCAGCAGCTTATACGGGGAACACACAGATACGCAGTATTTT. It encodes CASSLYGEHTDTQYF. The rearrangement joins TRBV11-2 to TRBJ2-3, with a possible D match to TRBD2 (5 bases). This CDR3 spans 15 amino acids. V lost 2 bases and J lost 2, with 11 bases in between. Germline assignment: CDR1 SGHAT and CDR2 FQNNGV.

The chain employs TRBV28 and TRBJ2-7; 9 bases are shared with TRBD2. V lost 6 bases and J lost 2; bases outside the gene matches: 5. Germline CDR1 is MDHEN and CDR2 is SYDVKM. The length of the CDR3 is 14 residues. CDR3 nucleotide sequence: TGTGCCAGCAGAGGGGGACTAGCAACCTACGAGCAGTACTTC. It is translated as CASRGGLATYEQYF.

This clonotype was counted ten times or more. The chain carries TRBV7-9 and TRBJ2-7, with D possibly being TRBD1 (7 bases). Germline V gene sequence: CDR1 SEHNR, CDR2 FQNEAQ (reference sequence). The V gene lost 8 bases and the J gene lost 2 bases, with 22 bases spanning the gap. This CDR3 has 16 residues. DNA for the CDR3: TGTGCCAGCGGACCGACCTGGGGGGACAGCACCTACGAGCAGTACTTC. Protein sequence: CASGPTWGDSTYEQYF.

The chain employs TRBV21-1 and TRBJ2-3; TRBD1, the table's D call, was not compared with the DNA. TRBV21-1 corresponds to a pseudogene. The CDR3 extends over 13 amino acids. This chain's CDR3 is CASSLGGANAQYF. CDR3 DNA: TGTGCCAGCAGCTTAGGGGGCGCAAATGCGCAGTATTTT.

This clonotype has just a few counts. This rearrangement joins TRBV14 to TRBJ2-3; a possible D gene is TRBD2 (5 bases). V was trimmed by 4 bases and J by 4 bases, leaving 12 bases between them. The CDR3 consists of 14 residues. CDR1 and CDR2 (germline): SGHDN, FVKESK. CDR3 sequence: CASSPTRLADTQYF. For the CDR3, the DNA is TGTGCCAGCAGCCCCACTAGGTTAGCAGATACGCAGTATTTT.

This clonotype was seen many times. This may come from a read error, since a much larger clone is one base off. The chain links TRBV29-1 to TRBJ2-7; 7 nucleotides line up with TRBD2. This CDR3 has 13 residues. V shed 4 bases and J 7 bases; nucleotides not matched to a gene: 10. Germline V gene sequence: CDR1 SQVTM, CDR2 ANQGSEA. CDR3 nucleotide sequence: TGCAGCGTTGTAGGCGGGAGCGAGGGTGAGCAGTACTTC. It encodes CSVVGGSEGEQYF.